Following are 24 T cell receptor beta chains from one sample sequenced in a study of tumor-infiltrating lymphocytes in primary liver carcinoma. Synthesis of TCR beta cDNA was carried out from approximately 0.55 ug total RNA with a constant-region primer. Employing slightly modified ARM-PCR, three nested multiplex PCR rounds were run, and these gave rise to the TCR beta libraries. PCR rounds one and two used TRBV1-TRBV30 forward primers with a C-beta reverse primer for about 11 cycles each. In TCRdb, the multiplex PCR reads were re-called with MiXCR into one record per CDR3 protein. The sample comprises around 80,000 distinct CDR3 sequences, 65% to 75% of which are singletons, and roughly 28% rests with the top ten. Without any cell sorting, roughly 18-31 mg of bulk tissue yielded co-extracted RNA and DNA. The specimen sequenced was tumor-adjacent normal liver tissue. The receptors originated from a man aged 35 to 55 with primary liver carcinoma and hepatitis B virus infection.

In its sample, this clonotype was seen a few times. This chain joins TRBV6-2 or TRBV6-3 and TRBJ1-5; 7 nucleotides match TRBD1. Unmatched junction bases numbered 6, after V lost 7 bases and J lost 6 bases. The CDR3 spans 13 residues. In germline, CDR1 is MNHEY, CDR2 SVGEGT. CDR3 loop: CASTLGDSQPQHF. CDR3 DNA sequence: TGTGCCAGCACCCTCGGGGACAGTCAGCCCCAGCATTTT.

In regard to this clonotype: This may come from a read error, since a much larger clone is one base off. This chain uses TRBV10-3 with TRBJ1-2, with D possibly matching TRBD1 (6 bases). The germline V gene encodes CDR1 ENHRY and CDR2 SYGVKD. This CDR3 comprises 16 residues. Trimming stripped 5 bases from V and 0 bases from J, with 16 bases between. This CDR3 reads CAISRDIVETNYGYTF. Written as DNA, the CDR3 is TGTGCCATCAGTAGGGACATAGTCGAAACTAACTATGGCTACACCTTC.

As for this clonotype: A much larger clone is a single base away; this may be a read error. The CDR3 DNA sequence: TGTGCCAGCAGTTCCCCAGCAGCCTACAAGCAGTACTTC. This gives the protein CASSSPAAYKQYF. V gene TRBV28 combines with J gene TRBJ2-7; no clear D. This CDR3 is built from 13 residues. Per the germline V gene, CDR1 is MDHEN and CDR2 is SYDVKM. Supplemented by reference TRBV28 and TRBJ2-7, the full variable domain reads DVKVTQSSRYLVKRTGEKVFLECVQDMDHENMFWYRQDPGLGLRLIYFSYDVKMKEKGDIPEGYSVSREKKERFSLILESASTNQTSMYLCASSSPAAYKQYFGPGTRLTVT.

The chain joins TRBV6-5 to TRBJ1-2; a weak D match, TRBD1 (5 bases). Germline V gives CDR1 MNHEY, CDR2 SVGAGI. V was cut by 4 bases and J by 2 bases, with 17 bases left in between. The CDR3 consists of 16 residues. CDR3 bases: TGTGCCAGCAGTTCCGGGACCGGGGTCGTCAACTATGGCTACACCTTC. Encoded protein: CASSSGTGVVNYGYTF.

This clonotype was detected a few times. A read error may produce the germline difference seen at one junction end. This chain uses TRBV11-3 with TRBJ2-1; TRBD2 matches at 9 bases. Looked up from germline, CDR1 is SGHNT and CDR2 is YENEEA. CDR3 length: 16 residues. The CDR3 protein is CASSLISGRPYNGQFF. CDR3 bases: TGTGCCAGCAGCCTGATTAGCGGGAGACCCTACAATGGGCAGTTCTTC.

This clonotype was detected a few times. This sequence joins TRBV4-1 and TRBJ2-2; D gene unclear. The germline V gene has CDR1 MGHRA and CDR2 YSYEKL. The CDR3 totals 19 residues. Trimming took off 2 bases at V and 5 bases at J, with 24 bases between the two ends. CDR3 in amino acids: CASSQLYIPHWVKTGELFF. DNA for the CDR3: TGCGCCAGCAGCCAACTCTATATTCCCCATTGGGTGAAAACCGGGGAGCTGTTTTTT.

Notes on this clonotype: The junction does not match germline at one end; this may be a read error. The chain uses TRBV6-5 and TRBJ1-1; no definite D call. The CDR3 is 14 amino acids. Germline lookup yields CDR1 MNHEY and CDR2 SVGAGI. DNA for the CDR3: TGTACCAGCAGATCCTGGACGCTGAACACTGAAGCTTTCTTT. Its translation: CTSRSWTLNTEAFF.

With respect to this clonotype: At one of its ends the junction is not consistent with the germline gene, which may arise from a read error. As DNA, the CDR3 is TGCGCCAGTAGCCAATATCTTGGCAGCGGCTCCTACAATGAGCAGTTCTTC. This sequence encodes CASSQYLGSGSYNEQFF. The V call is TRBV4-3, the J call TRBJ2-1; D perhaps matches TRBD2 (5 bases). The germline V gene encodes CDR1 LGHNA and CDR2 YSLEER. CDR3 length equals 17 residues.

Remarks on this clonotype: Since the CDR3 does not end with the conserved phenylalanine or tryptophan, this likely comes from a read error. V usage is TRBV4-2 and J usage is TRBJ2-2, with 9 bases identical to TRBD1. This CDR3 has 16 amino acids. The germline V gene encodes CDR1 LGHNA and CDR2 YNFKEQ. This CDR3 reads CASSQDTGGASGGLFL. CDR3 nucleotides: TGTGCCAGCAGCCAAGATACAGGGGGCGCCTCCGGGGGGCTGTTTTTA.

The V call is TRBV6-2 or TRBV6-3, the J call TRBJ2-5; 9 bases align to TRBD2. The CDR3 contains 17 residues. Losses at the gene ends were 11 bases for V and 4 bases for J; bases not matched to a gene: 20. Germline loops: CDR1 MNHEY, CDR2 SVGEGT. For the CDR3, the DNA is TGTGCCGGTAGTTATGGTTCAGCGGGAGGATGGGGAGAGACCCAGTACTTC. Translated, it gives CAGSYGSAGGWGETQYF.

This clonotype was recorded a few times. This sequence joins TRBV7-9 and TRBJ2-5; no clear D gene. CDR1 is SEHNR and CDR2 is FQNEAQ in the germline V gene (reference sequence). The germline V and J ends were trimmed by 3 bases and 1 base, with 12 bases remaining between them. This CDR3 comprises 15 residues. The CDR3 DNA follows: TGTGCCAGCAGCTTGGGAATGGGGTTCCAAGAGACCCAGTACTTC. Translating gives CASSLGMGFQETQYF.

Note on this clonotype: The junction and the germline gene differ at one end; a read error may be behind it. The rearrangement uses TRBV4-1 and TRBJ2-2; TRBD2 matches 8 bases. Germline V CDR1 and CDR2: MGHRA, YSYEKL. This CDR3 contains 17 residues. The CDR3 loop reads CASSPRGRLAITGELFF. CDR3 in DNA: TGCGCCAGCAGCCCCCGCGGCAGACTAGCGATCACCGGGGAGCTGTTTTTC.

Worth noting for this clonotype: Being one base from a much bigger clone, this may be a read error. V gene TRBV16 combines with J gene TRBJ1-5; D gene ambiguous. Trimming stripped 7 bases from V and 4 bases from J, with 14 bases between. The CDR3 runs to 14 residues. CDR1 is KGHSY, CDR2 FQNENV, per germline. The CDR3 region is CASTPSVGNQPQHF. The CDR3 DNA reads as TGTGCCAGCACCCCAAGTGTAGGAAATCAGCCCCAGCATTTT.

A remark on this clonotype: A junction boundary mismatches the germline segment, possibly from a read error. The chain couples TRBV12-3 or TRBV12-4 to TRBJ2-1; a weak D match, TRBD1 (6 bases). The CDR3 covers 16 residues. CDR3 residues: CASSLGGQISYSEQFF. In DNA, the CDR3 is TGTGCCAGCAGTTTAGGGGGACAAATCTCCTACAGTGAGCAGTTCTTC.

This clonotype is labeled medium-sized (0.01 to 0.1%). This rearrangement joins TRBV11-2 to TRBJ2-5; no clear D. CDR3 length equals 13 residues. With 4 bases removed from V and 2 bases from J, the gap between germline ends came to 8 bases. Germline values: CDR1 SGHAT, CDR2 FQNNGV. In DNA, the CDR3 is TGTGCCAGCAGCTACAATATACAAGAGACCCAGTACTTC. Its protein is CASSYNIQETQYF. The full variable domain, in which reference TRBV11-2 and TRBJ2-5 provide the parts outside the CDR3, is EAGVAQSPRYKIIEKRQSVAFWCNPISGHATLYWYQQILGQGPKLLIQFQNNGVVDDSQLPKDRFSAERLKGVDSTLKIQPAKLEDSAVYLCASSYNIQETQYFGPGTRLLVL.

About this clonotype itself: Being one base from a much bigger clone, this may be a read error. The V gene is TRBV7-9, the J gene TRBJ1-1, with no clear D. This CDR3 comprises 14 residues. Trimming removed 5 bases at V and 4 bases at J, with 14 bases between. The germline gives CDR1 SEHNR, CDR2 FQNEAQ (reference sequence). In nucleotides, the CDR3 is TGTGCCAGCAGCCGAGACAACGGATCCACTGAAGCTTTCTTT. Residues: CASSRDNGSTEAFF.

In the case of this clonotype: Relative to the germline gene, one junction end is altered; a read error may explain this. The rearrangement uses TRBV11-1 and TRBJ2-1; D is uncertain. CDR1 is SGHAT, CDR2 FQDESV, per germline (reference sequence). The CDR3 has 13 amino acids. DNA of the CDR3: TGTGCCAGCAGTCAAGGAACAGCGAATGAGCAGCTCTTC. Translated: CASSQGTANEQLF.

This chain links TRBV5-5 with TRBJ1-5; D possibly corresponds to TRBD1 (6 bases). This CDR3 is built from 14 residues. CDR1 is SGHKS and CDR2 is YYEKEE in the germline V gene (reference sequence). Trimming shortened V by 7 bases and J by 6 bases, and 17 bases separated the two germline ends. The CDR3 sequence: CASHRGALPQPQHF. The CDR3 DNA is TGTGCCAGCCACCGGGGGGCCCTACCTCAGCCCCAGCATTTT.

In the case of this clonotype: One junction end disagrees with the germline gene, perhaps due to a read error. The chain employs TRBV4-2 and TRBJ2-2; TRBD2 might be the D (6 bases). The CDR3 loop spans 19 amino acids. Germline V CDR1 and CDR2: LGHNA, YNFKEQ. CDR3 sequence reads: CTSSQVSRLVGSRTGELFF. DNA for the CDR3: TGTACCAGCAGCCAAGTGAGTAGACTAGTGGGATCCCGGACCGGGGAGCTGTTTTTT.

Note on this clonotype: One end of the junction does not line up with germline, which may come from a read error. CDR3 sequence reads: CASSQQGLTSGDEQSF. CDR3 bases: TGTGCCAGCAGTCAACAAGGGCTGACTAGTGGGGATGAGCAGTCCTTC. V is TRBV6-1 and J is TRBJ2-1; TRBD2 is a possible D gene (6 bases). Looked up from germline, CDR1 is MNHNS and CDR2 is SASEGT. CDR3 length: 16 residues.

DNA for the CDR3: TGTGCCAGCAGCCCACGTGGTAGCGCTACGTTCGCGAACACCGGGGAGCTGTTTTTT. Amino acid sequence: CASSPRGSATFANTGELFF. The V gene is TRBV7-2, the J gene TRBJ2-2, with D possibly being TRBD2 (5 bases). There are 19 residues in the CDR3. Trimming removed 5 bases from V and 0 bases from J, with 22 bases in between. Germline V gene sequence: CDR1 SGHTA, CDR2 FQGNSA. Full variable domain (remainder filled in from reference TRBV7-2 and TRBJ2-2): GAGVSQSPSNKVTEKGKDVELRCDPISGHTALYWYRQSLGQGLEFLIYFQGNSAPDKSGLPSDRFSAERTGGSVSTLTIQRTQQEDSAVYLCASSPRGSATFANTGELFFGEGSRLTVL.

Regarding this clonotype: One base away lies a much larger clone, so this may be a sequencing read error. The genes are TRBV4-3 and TRBJ2-5; possibly TRBD2 for D (6 bases). CDR3 size: 13 residues. CDR1 and CDR2 (germline): LGHNA, YSLEER. In DNA, the CDR3 is TGCGCCGGCAGCCTAGCGTATGAAGAGACCCAGTACTTC. It yields the protein CAGSLAYEETQYF.

CDR3 sequence (DNA): TGTGCCAGCAGCCCTCAGGGACTAGCGGGAGGCACAGATACGCAGTATTTT. Amino acids: CASSPQGLAGGTDTQYF. The V call is TRBV6-6, the J call TRBJ2-3, with TRBD2 matching over 14 bases. The CDR3 length is 17 residues. Germline values: CDR1 MNHNY, CDR2 SVGAGI (reference sequence). After removal of 6 bases from V and 1 base from J, the junction contained 6 bases not matched to a gene.

As to this clonotype: A much larger clone differs by one base, so this may be a read error. The rearrangement joins TRBV7-9 to TRBJ1-4; TRBD1 is a possible D gene (5 bases). The V end lost 3 bases, the J end lost 6 bases, and 5 bases lay between the germline ends. CDR1 is SEHNR and CDR2 is FQNEAQ in the germline V gene (reference sequence). The CDR3 length is 12 residues. The CDR3 protein is CASSLGDEKLFF. The CDR3 DNA reads as TGTGCCAGCAGCTTGGGGGATGAAAAACTGTTTTTT.